These 26 T cell receptor beta chains came from one sample sequenced in a study of molecular identifiers for immune sequencing clone quantification. Using its own MiXCR run on the PCR reads, TCRdb lists one record per CDR3 protein. Of approximately 550,000 distinct CDR3 sequences listed, roughly a fifth are singletons. The sequenced sample consisted of naive CD8+ T cells from blood, with Jurkat cell RNA spiked in. Subset of the sample: FACS-sorted CD8+CD4-CCR7+CD45RA+ naive T cells. The origin of the receptors is a human donor in good health. Some libraries in this study had Jurkat cell RNA spiked in.

There are many counts of this clonotype. CDR3 DNA sequence: TGTGCCAGCAGCCAAGTTCTGGGGGCGAACACTGAAGCTTTCTTT. Translated: CASSQVLGANTEAFF. V usage is TRBV14 and J usage is TRBJ1-1; a weak D match, TRBD1 (6 bases). V lost 1 base to trimming and J lost 1 base, with 10 bases between them. The CDR3 has 15 amino acids. The V gene's germline CDR1 is SGHDN and CDR2 FVKESK.

As concerns this clonotype: A much larger clone lies a single base off, so this may be a read error. V gene TRBV6-2 or TRBV6-3 combines with J gene TRBJ2-5; the match to TRBD2 covers 9 bases. Germline loops: CDR1 MNHEY, CDR2 SVGEGT. The CDR3 covers 15 residues. The ends lost 5 bases at V and 2 bases at J; junction bases unmatched: 6. CDR3 sequence (DNA): TGTGCCAGCAGTGACCCGACTAGCGGACAAGAGACCCAGTACTTC. Protein: CASSDPTSGQETQYF.

Worth noting for this clonotype: It may be a read error: a sequence one base away is much more abundant. The J gene is TRBJ1-1, the V gene TRBV5-6, with D possibly TRBD1 on 5 matching bases. The CDR3 spans 12 residues. Germline values: CDR1 SGHDT, CDR2 YYEEEE. CDR3 sequence: CASSSLGTEASF. The CDR3 region has the DNA TGTGCCAGCAGCTCCCTGGGGACTGAAGCTTCCTTT.

The genes are TRBV9 and TRBJ2-5; unclear D gene. The germline gives CDR1 SGDLS, CDR2 YYNGEE. This CDR3 comprises 16 residues. V lost 2 bases and J 5 bases, leaving 19 bases between the germline ends. Here the CDR3 DNA reads TGTGCCAGCAGCGTTGGTACGGTCTCCATCGGGGAGACCCAGTACTTC. This codes for CASSVGTVSIGETQYF. Based on the CDR3 plus reference TRBV9 and TRBJ2-5, the full variable domain is DSGVTQTPKHLITATGQRVTLRCSPRSGDLSVYWYQQSLDQGLQFLIQYYNGEERAKGNILERFSAQQFPDLHSELNLSSLELGDSALYFCASSVGTVSIGETQYFGPGTRLLVL.

As for this clonotype: A much larger clone is a single base away; this may be a read error. This chain connects TRBV12-3 or TRBV12-4 to TRBJ1-1, with D perhaps TRBD1 (6 bases). Trimming took off 6 bases at V and 11 bases at J, with 22 bases between the two ends. The CDR3 is 14 residues long. DNA of the CDR3: TGTGCCAGCAGAAGACGTGGACAGTTGGTTGCGGCTTTCTTT. It yields the protein CASRRRGQLVAAFF.

This clonotype was seen many times. V gene TRBV6-4 combines with J gene TRBJ2-3, with D unresolved. V was pared by 3 bases and J by 0 bases, with 13 bases between. This CDR3 is built from 16 residues. The V gene's germline CDR1 is MRHNA and CDR2 SNTAGT. CDR3 bases: TGTGCCAGCAGTGAGAGTGGGGAATTTAGCACAGATACGCAGTATTTT. Protein: CASSESGEFSTDTQYF.

For this clonotype: A much larger clone lies a single base off, so this may be a read error. This chain links TRBV4-1 with TRBJ2-5; 8 bases are a match to TRBD1. Germline-derived CDR1 and CDR2 are MGHRA and YSYEKL. The CDR3 has 16 amino acids. Trimming at V came to 1 base and at J to 5 bases, leaving 9 bases not matched to a gene. CDR3: CASSQGPGGHFETQYF. The CDR3 nucleotides are TGCGCCAGCAGCCAAGGGCCAGGGGGCCATTTTGAGACCCAGTACTTC.

The sample holds many counts of this clonotype. The gene calls are TRBV7-2 and TRBJ2-7; D is perhaps TRBD1 (6 bases). In germline, CDR1 is SGHTA, CDR2 FQGNSA. The CDR3 has 14 residues. Trimming cost V 5 bases and J 3 bases, with 14 bases left between them. DNA for the CDR3: TGTGCCAGCAGCACAGGGCCGGGTTTCTACGAGCAGTACTTC. This sequence encodes CASSTGPGFYEQYF.

Many counts were recorded for this clonotype. The V gene is TRBV20-1, the J gene TRBJ1-1; 8 positions agree with TRBD1. Germline V gene lookup returns CDR1 DFQATT and CDR2 SNEGSKA (reference sequence). With 4 bases clipped from V and 2 bases from J, the junction kept 6 bases outside the gene matches. CDR3 length: 14 amino acids. CDR3 region: CSAIPGGYNTEAFF. CDR3 bases: TGCAGTGCTATTCCAGGGGGCTACAACACTGAAGCTTTCTTT.

This clonotype has only a few counts. This sequence joins TRBV12-3 or TRBV12-4 and TRBJ2-3, with 7 bases that match TRBD1. The CDR3 is made up of 15 amino acids. V trimming: 6 bases; J trimming: 1 base; junction bases outside the gene matches: 7. The CDR3: CASRPDRWGTDTQYF. The CDR3 nucleotides are TGTGCCAGCAGGCCGGACAGGTGGGGCACAGATACGCAGTATTTT.

This clonotype showed up many times. The rearrangement uses TRBV7-2 and TRBJ2-1; 8 bases are shared with TRBD2. CDR3 length: 15 residues. The junction had 4 bases not matched to a gene; V was cut back by 3 bases and J by 3 bases. The germline V gene has CDR1 SGHTA and CDR2 FQGNSA. The CDR3 region has the DNA TGTGCCAGCAGCTTCTATAGCGGGGACTACAATGAGCAGTTCTTC. Its translation is CASSFYSGDYNEQFF.

The genes are TRBV4-3 and TRBJ2-1; 8 nucleotides line up with TRBD2. The CDR3 sequence is 15 residues long. After removal of 1 base from V and 3 bases from J, the junction contained 2 bases not matched to a gene. Germline CDR1 LGHNA, CDR2 YSLEER. The CDR3 bases are TGCGCCAGCAGCCAAGCGACTAGCGACTACAATGAGCAGTTCTTC. It translates to CASSQATSDYNEQFF.

This clonotype was counted ten times or more. This chain connects TRBV6-5 to TRBJ2-7; tentatively, D is TRBD1 or TRBD2 (5 bases each). The CDR3 length is 13 residues. Trimming removed 2 bases at V and 4 bases at J, with 9 bases between. Germline-derived CDR1 and CDR2 are MNHEY and SVGAGI. The CDR3 region is CASSYGDAYEQYF. CDR3 sequence (DNA): TGTGCCAGCAGTTACGGGGACGCGTACGAGCAGTACTTC.

The rearrangement uses TRBV6-6 and TRBJ2-1; D is uncertain. Germline CDR1 and CDR2: MNHNY and SVGAGI (reference sequence). The V end lost 0 bases, the J end lost 6 bases, and 24 bases lay between the germline ends. The CDR3 contains 19 residues. CDR3 coding DNA: TGTGCCAGCAGTTACTCCAACCATGTGGTTGGCTCCCGGGTCAATGAGCAGTTCTTC. Translation: CASSYSNHVVGSRVNEQFF.

This sequence joins TRBV7-9 and TRBJ2-5; 7 nucleotides align to TRBD1. This CDR3 has 16 amino acids. The V segment lost 1 base and the J segment 5 bases; nucleotides outside the gene matches: 10. Germline-derived CDR1 and CDR2 are SEHNR and FQNEAQ (reference sequence). Here the CDR3 DNA reads TGTGCCAGCAGCTTAGTTGTGACAGGGTATCAGGAGACCCAGTACTTC. It codes for CASSLVVTGYQETQYF.

This clonotype has ten or more counts. The J gene is TRBJ2-5, the V gene TRBV29-1; tentative D call: TRBD1 (5 bases). This CDR3 has 12 amino acids. Per germline, CDR1 SQVTM and CDR2 ANQGSEA. Trimming stripped 7 bases from V and 1 base from J, with 10 bases between. In nucleotides, the CDR3 is TGCAGCGCGTACAGGACCCAAGAGACCCAGTACTTC. This encodes CSAYRTQETQYF. The variable domain in full, completed from reference TRBV29-1 and TRBJ2-5, reads SAVISQKPSRDICQRGTSLTIQCQVDSQVTMMFWYRQQPGQSLTLIATANQGSEATYESGFVIDKFPISRPNLTFSTLTVSNMSPEDSSIYLCSAYRTQETQYFGPGTRLLVL.

This clonotype has only one observation. A much larger clone differs by one base, so this may be a read error. The J gene is TRBJ2-2, the V gene TRBV28; D is possibly TRBD1 (6 bases). This CDR3 is built from 15 residues. Germline values: CDR1 MDHEN, CDR2 SYDVKM. CDR3 nucleotides: TGTGCCGGCAGTCCCCGGACAGAGAACACCGGGGAGCTGTTTTTT. This translates into CAGSPRTENTGELFF.

The V gene is TRBV27, the J gene TRBJ2-1; D is perhaps TRBD1 (5 bases). Trimming took off 6 bases at V and 5 bases at J, with 26 bases between the two ends. Looked up from germline, CDR1 is MNHEY and CDR2 is SMNVEV (reference sequence). The CDR3 runs 18 residues. The CDR3 bases are TGTGCCAGCAGCCTTTTAAACCAGGGATGGAAGCAGAACAATGAGCAGTTCTTC. Amino acid sequence: CASSLLNQGWKQNNEQFF.

A note on this clonotype: A much bigger clone sits one base away, suggesting this may be a read error. The genes are TRBV4-3 and TRBJ1-1, with 7 bases aligning to TRBD1. CDR1 LGHNA and CDR2 YSLEER come from the germline V gene. J lost 6 bases, V lost 4 bases, and 8 bases had no gene match. The CDR3 contains 14 residues. CDR3 DNA: TGCGCCAGCAGCCGAGACAGGGATGGGGCTGAAGCTTTCTTT. This encodes CASSRDRDGAEAFF.

Concerning this clonotype: A much larger clone differs by one base, so this may be a read error. The CDR3 does not end in the conserved phenylalanine or tryptophan, so this is likely a read error. The chain couples TRBV6-2 or TRBV6-3 to TRBJ2-7; unclear D gene. The CDR3 length is 12 residues. Trimming took 6 bases from V and 0 from J, leaving 6 bases between them. CDR1 and CDR2 from the germline V gene are MNHEY and SVGEGT. CDR3 in DNA: TGTGCCAGCAGCTCCCTCTCCTACGAGCAGTACTCC. Protein sequence: CASSSLSYEQYS.

This clonotype was detected many times. CDR3 bases: TGTGCCAGCAGTTACGGGACGGGACCAGCGGGGCTAGAGACCCAGTACTTC. It encodes CASSYGTGPAGLETQYF. The chain combines TRBV6-6 with TRBJ2-5, with TRBD2 matching over 7 bases. The CDR3 extends over 17 amino acids. Germline CDR1 reads MNHNY; CDR2 reads SVGAGI (reference sequence). After removal of 2 bases from V and 4 bases from J, the junction contained 13 bases not matched to a gene.

This clonotype has a count of ten or more. The J gene is TRBJ2-7, the V gene TRBV28; TRBD2 agrees at 10 bases. Unmatched junction bases numbered 3, after V lost 2 bases and J lost 5 bases. The CDR3 extends over 14 amino acids. Germline CDR1 is MDHEN and CDR2 is SYDVKM. CDR3 loop: CASSLVAGGNEQYF. The CDR3 nucleotides read TGTGCCAGCAGTTTAGTAGCGGGAGGCAACGAGCAGTACTTC.

This clonotype was picked up many times. This chain uses TRBV6-2 or TRBV6-3 with TRBJ2-1; D gene uncertain. Germline loops: CDR1 MNHEY, CDR2 SVGEGT. This CDR3 has 11 residues. V lost 8 bases, J lost 6 bases, and 8 bases lay in between. DNA of the CDR3: TGTGCCAGCGGCCTCCCCAATGAGCAGTTCTTC. Encoded protein: CASGLPNEQFF.

As regards this clonotype: A much larger clone lies one base from this, so it may be a read error. The chain uses TRBV20-1 and TRBJ1-1; no clear D gene. The CDR3 loop spans 16 amino acids. Germline loops: CDR1 DFQATT, CDR2 SNEGSKA (reference sequence). CDR3 in amino acids: CGASPTRYPMGTEAFF. For the CDR3, the DNA is TGCGGTGCTAGCCCGACGAGGTACCCGATGGGGACTGAAGCTTTCTTT.

As concerns this clonotype: A much larger clone lies a single base off, so this may be a read error. The chain is built from TRBV20-1 and TRBJ2-1; the D gene is possibly TRBD1 (6 bases). Deletions cut 8 bases from V and 2 bases from J, with 16 bases between. The V gene's germline CDR1 is DFQATT and CDR2 SNEGSKA (reference sequence). CDR3 length equals 14 residues. CDR3 in DNA: TGCAGTACTTTCAGGGGAAGTGCCTACAATGAGCAGTTCTTC. The encoded protein is CSTFRGSAYNEQFF.

This clonotype showed up many times. The chain employs TRBV29-1 and TRBJ2-7; tentative D call: TRBD1 (6 bases). CDR3 size: 15 residues. V was clipped by 1 base and J by 6 bases, with 19 bases between them. Germline CDR1 SQVTM, CDR2 ANQGSEA. The CDR3 protein is CSVEGSGPTGFEQYF. In nucleotides, the CDR3 is TGCAGCGTTGAAGGGTCGGGACCGACAGGTTTCGAGCAGTACTTC.